The clone carrying this TCR beta chain appeared a few times. Trimming took off 3 bases at V and 0 bases at J, with 4 bases between the two ends. Looked up from germline, CDR1 is SGHRS and CDR2 is YFSETQ. This CDR3 spans 13 amino acids. This sample is drawn from a study of cytomegalovirus exposure and HLA in healthy donors. The PCR ran on 60 Vbeta and 13 Jbeta primers. Generated by immunoSEQ multiplex PCR, the TCRdb table keeps only in-frame clones and is missing some. This sample has 150,000 to 200,000 clones, with about 71% found just once. The clonotype originates from a man aged 50 to 60 in good health and CMV-seronegative. The sequenced sample consisted of PBMCs. This chain uses TRBV5-1 with TRBJ1-5; D gene unclear. Here the CDR3 reads CASSSYSNQPQHF. CDR3 sequence (DNA): TGCGCCAGCAGCTCCTATAGCAATCAGCCCCAGCATTTT. Full variable domain (remainder filled in from reference TRBV5-1 and TRBJ1-5): KAGVTQTPRYLIKTRGQQVTLSCSPISGHRSVSWYQQTPGQGLQFLFEYFSETQRNKGNFPGRFSGRQFSNSRSEMNVSTLELGDSALYLCASSSYSNQPQHFGDGTRLSIL.